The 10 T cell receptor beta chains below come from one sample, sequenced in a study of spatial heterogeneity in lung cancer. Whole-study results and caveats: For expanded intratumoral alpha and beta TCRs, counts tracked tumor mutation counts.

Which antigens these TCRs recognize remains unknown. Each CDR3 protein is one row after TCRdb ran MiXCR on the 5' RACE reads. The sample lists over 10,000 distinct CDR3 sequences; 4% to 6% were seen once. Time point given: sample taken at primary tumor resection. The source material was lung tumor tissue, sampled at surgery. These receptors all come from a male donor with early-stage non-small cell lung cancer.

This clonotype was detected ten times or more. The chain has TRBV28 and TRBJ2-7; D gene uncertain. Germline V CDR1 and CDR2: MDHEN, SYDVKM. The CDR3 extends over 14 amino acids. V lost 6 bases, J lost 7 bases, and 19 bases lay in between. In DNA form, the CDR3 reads TGTGCCAGCAGCTCGGGTCAAACTCAGAGGGAGCAGTACGTC. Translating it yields CASSSGQTQREQYV.

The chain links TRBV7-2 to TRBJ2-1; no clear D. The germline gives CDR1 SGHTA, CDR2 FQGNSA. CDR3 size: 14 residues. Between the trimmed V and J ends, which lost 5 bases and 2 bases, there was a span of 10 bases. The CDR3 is CASSTHDTYNEQFF. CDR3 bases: TGTGCCAGCAGCACTCACGACACCTACAATGAGCAGTTCTTC.

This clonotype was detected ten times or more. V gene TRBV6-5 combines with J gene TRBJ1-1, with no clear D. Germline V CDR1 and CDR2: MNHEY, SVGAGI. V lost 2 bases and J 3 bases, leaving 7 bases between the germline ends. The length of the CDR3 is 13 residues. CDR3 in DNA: TGTGCCAGCAGTTACAGGGTAGACACTGAAGCTTTCTTT. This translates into CASSYRVDTEAFF.

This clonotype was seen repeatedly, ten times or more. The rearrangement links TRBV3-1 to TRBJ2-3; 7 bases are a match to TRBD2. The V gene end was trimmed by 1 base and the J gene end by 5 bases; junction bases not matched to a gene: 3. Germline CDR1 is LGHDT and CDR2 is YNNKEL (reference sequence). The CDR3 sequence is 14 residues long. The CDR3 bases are TGTGCCAGCAGCCAAGCGGGGGGAGAAGATACGCAGTATTTT. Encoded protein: CASSQAGGEDTQYF.

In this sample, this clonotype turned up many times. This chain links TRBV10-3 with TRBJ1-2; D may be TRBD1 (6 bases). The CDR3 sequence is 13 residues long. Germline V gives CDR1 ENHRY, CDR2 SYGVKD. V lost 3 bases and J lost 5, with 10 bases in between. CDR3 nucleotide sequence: TGTGCCATCAGTGAACAGGGACGGTATGGCTACACCTTC. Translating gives CAISEQGRYGYTF.

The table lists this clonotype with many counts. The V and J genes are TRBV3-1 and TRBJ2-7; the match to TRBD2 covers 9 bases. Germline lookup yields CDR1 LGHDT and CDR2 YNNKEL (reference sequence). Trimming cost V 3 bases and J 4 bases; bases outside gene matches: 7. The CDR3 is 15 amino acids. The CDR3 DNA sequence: TGTGCCAGCAGCCATACCCAGCGGGGGGCGTACGAGCAGTACTTC. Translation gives CASSHTQRGAYEQYF.

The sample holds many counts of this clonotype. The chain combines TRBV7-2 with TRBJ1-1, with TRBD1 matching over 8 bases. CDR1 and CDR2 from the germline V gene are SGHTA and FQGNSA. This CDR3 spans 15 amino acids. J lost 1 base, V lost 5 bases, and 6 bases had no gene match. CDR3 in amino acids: CASSPWTGPNTEAFF. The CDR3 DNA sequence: TGTGCCAGCAGCCCCTGGACAGGGCCGAACACTGAAGCTTTCTTT. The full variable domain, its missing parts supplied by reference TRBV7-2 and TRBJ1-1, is GAGVSQSPSNKVTEKGKDVELRCDPISGHTALYWYRQSLGQGLEFLIYFQGNSAPDKSGLPSDRFSAERTGGSVSTLTIQRTQQEDSAVYLCASSPWTGPNTEAFFGQGTRLTVV.

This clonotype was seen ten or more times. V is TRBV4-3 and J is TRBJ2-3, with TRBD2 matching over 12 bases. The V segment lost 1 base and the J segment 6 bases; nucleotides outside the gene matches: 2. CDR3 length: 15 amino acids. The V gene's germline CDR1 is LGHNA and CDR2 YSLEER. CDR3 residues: CASSQGTSGVDTQYF. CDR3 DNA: TGCGCCAGCAGCCAAGGGACTAGCGGGGTGGATACGCAGTATTTT.

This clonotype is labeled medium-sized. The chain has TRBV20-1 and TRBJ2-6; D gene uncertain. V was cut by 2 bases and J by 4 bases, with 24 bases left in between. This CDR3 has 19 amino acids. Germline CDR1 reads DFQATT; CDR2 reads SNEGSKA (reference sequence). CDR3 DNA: TGCAGTGCTAGACCCGCGTTGGCCACAAGCAAGTCCGGGGCCAACGTCCTGACTTTC. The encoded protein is CSARPALATSKSGANVLTF.

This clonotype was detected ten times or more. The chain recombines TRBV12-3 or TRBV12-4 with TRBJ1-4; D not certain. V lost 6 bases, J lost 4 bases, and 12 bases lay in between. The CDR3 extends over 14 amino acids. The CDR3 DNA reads TGTGCCAGCAGCCACGGACGGAATAATGAAAAACTGTTTTTT. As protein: CASSHGRNNEKLFF.